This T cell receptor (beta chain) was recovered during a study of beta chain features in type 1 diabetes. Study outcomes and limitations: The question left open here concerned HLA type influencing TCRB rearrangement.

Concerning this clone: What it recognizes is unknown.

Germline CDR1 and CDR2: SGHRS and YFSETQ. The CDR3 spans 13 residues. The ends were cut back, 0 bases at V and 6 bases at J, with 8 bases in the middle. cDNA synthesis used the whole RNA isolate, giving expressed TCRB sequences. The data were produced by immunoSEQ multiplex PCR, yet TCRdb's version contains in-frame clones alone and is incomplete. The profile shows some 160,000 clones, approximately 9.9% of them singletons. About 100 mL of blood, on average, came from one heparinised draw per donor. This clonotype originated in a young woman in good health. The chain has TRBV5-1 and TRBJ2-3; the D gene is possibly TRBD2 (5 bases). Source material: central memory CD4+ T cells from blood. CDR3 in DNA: TGCGCCAGCAGCTTGGATAGAGGGGATACGCAGTATTTT. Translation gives CASSLDRGDTQYF.